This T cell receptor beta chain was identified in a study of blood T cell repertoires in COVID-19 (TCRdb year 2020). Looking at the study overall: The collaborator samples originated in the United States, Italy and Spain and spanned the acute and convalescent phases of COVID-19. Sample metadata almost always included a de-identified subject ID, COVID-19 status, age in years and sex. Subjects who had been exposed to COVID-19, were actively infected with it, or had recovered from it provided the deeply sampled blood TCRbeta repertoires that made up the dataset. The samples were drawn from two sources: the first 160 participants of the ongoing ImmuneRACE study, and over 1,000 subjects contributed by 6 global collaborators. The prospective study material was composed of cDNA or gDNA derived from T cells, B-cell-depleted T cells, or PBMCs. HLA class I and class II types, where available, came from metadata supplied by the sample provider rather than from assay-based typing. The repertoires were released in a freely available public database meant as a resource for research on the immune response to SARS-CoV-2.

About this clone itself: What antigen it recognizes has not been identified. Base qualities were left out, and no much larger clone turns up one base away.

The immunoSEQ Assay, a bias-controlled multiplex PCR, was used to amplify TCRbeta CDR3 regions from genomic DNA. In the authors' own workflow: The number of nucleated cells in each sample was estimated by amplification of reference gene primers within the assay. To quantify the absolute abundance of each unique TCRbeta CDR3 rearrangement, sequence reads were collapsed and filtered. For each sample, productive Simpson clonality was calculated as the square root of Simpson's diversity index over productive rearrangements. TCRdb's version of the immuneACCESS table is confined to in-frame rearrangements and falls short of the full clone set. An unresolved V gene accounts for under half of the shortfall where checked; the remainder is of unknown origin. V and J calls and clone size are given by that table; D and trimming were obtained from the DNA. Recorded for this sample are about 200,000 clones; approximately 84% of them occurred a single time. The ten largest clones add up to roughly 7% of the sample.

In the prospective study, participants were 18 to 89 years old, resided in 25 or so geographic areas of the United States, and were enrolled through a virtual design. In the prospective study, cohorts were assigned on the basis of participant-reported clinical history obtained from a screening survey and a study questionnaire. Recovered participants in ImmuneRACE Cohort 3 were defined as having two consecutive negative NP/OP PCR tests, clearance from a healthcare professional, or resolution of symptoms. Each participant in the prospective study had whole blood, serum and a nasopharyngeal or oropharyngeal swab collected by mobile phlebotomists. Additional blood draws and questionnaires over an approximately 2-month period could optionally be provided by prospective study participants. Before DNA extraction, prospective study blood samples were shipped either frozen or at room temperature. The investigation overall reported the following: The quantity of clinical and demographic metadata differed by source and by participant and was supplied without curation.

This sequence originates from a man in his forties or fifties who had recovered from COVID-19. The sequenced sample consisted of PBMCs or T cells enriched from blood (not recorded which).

The nucleotides read TGTGCCAGCAGCCAAGAATCCCGAGGACTAGCCACAGATACGCAGTATTTT. This codes for CASSQESRGLATDTQYF. Here the chain combines TRBV4-2 and TRBJ2-3; the junction holds 8 bases that match TRBD2. The CDR3 runs 17 amino acids, cysteine and phenylalanine included. Only CDR3 DNA is held: 51 bases, read in frame from base 1. Relative to germline, V is missing 0 bases and J is missing 2 bases, with 7 bases of the junction outside any gene match. The germline V gene yields LGHNA for CDR1 and YNFKEQ for CDR2.